This T cell receptor beta chain was profiled in a study of prognosis after radiotherapy for stage I lung cancer. Study context: Of the enrolled patients, under 15 had newly diagnosed primary stage I lung tumors, while roughly 5 had oligometastatic NSCLC following surgical resection of the primary tumor.

At least ten counts were recorded for this clonotype. Template was genomic DNA; TCR beta CDR3 amplified in two multiplex PCR rounds. Every TRBV and TRBJ gene had its own specific primer in first-round PCR. TCRdb re-derived calls from the multiplex PCR reads in MiXCR, one entry per CDR3 protein. The table has 15,000 to 25,000 distinct CDR3 sequences, around 26% seen once; the top ten hold 22%. The material was PBMCs, obtained before or after stereotactic body radiation therapy (not recorded which). The receptor's source is a donor aged 50 or older with non-small cell lung cancer.

This CDR3 is CASSPPGQRVRRETQYF. The DNA for the CDR3 is TGTGCCAGCAGCCCACCGGGACAGAGGGTCAGGAGAGAGACCCAGTACTTC. This sequence joins TRBV11-2 and TRBJ2-5; 7 nucleotides agree with TRBD1. The CDR3 consists of 17 residues. Germline CDR1 reads SGHAT; CDR2 reads FQNNGV. V lost 5 bases to trimming and J lost 4 bases; unmatched junction nucleotides: 16.